These 32 T cell receptor beta chains were sequenced from one sample in a study of blood T cell repertoires in COVID-19 (TCRdb year 2020). The protocol used for the library was the immunoSEQ multiplex PCR assay. TCRdb holds this immuneACCESS table with in-frame rearrangements only. Some clones are missing; in checked studies, unresolved V genes explain under half, and the rest has no known cause. Within this sample are a few hundred thousand clones, with more than 85% of them counted one time only. The ten top clones hold about a tenth of the sample. The specimen sequenced was peripheral blood. Source of these receptors: a woman aged 45-59 years with COVID-19, enrolled during active disease.

The chain employs TRBV5-5 and TRBJ1-2; no clear D gene. The germline CDR1 and CDR2 sequences are SGHKS and YYEKEE (reference sequence). The CDR3 is 15 residues long. Deletions cut 2 bases from V and 4 bases from J, with 15 bases between. CDR3 region: CASSFNAAALYGYTF. For the CDR3, the DNA is TGTGCCAGCAGCTTTAACGCGGCGGCCCTCTATGGCTACACCTTC.

The J gene is TRBJ1-1, the V gene TRBV6-5, with D possibly being TRBD1 (5 bases). From germline, CDR1 is MNHEY and CDR2 SVGAGI. V shed 7 bases and J shed 3 bases, with 12 bases lying between them. The CDR3 has 13 amino acids. The CDR3 DNA follows: TGTGCCAGCAATCACAGGAGGGACACTGAAGCTTTCTTT. Its protein is CASNHRRDTEAFF.

CDR3 loop: CASGGQSNTEAFF. The DNA of the CDR3 is TGTGCTAGTGGTGGACAGTCGAACACTGAAGCTTTCTTT. The rearrangement uses TRBV12-5 and TRBJ1-1; possible D gene TRBD1, 6 bases. The length of the CDR3 is 13 residues. The germline gives CDR1 LGHNT, CDR2 FRNRAP. The V gene lost 5 bases and the J gene lost 1 base, with 8 bases spanning the gap.

This clone was seen only once. V gene TRBV3-1 (or the pseudogene TRBV3-2) combines with J gene TRBJ1-2; the D gene is possibly TRBD1 (6 bases). This CDR3 is 14 amino acids long. CDR1 LGHDT and CDR2 YNNKEL come from the germline V gene (reference sequence). Trimming removed 5 bases at V and 0 bases at J, with 10 bases between. The CDR3 region is CASSKQGPNYGYTF. CDR3 in DNA: TGTGCCAGCAGCAAACAGGGTCCTAACTATGGCTACACCTTC.

V and J are TRBV7-9 and TRBJ2-3; D not certain. Trimming removed 3 bases from V and 6 bases from J, with 13 bases in between. Germline V gene data show CDR1 as SEHNR and CDR2 as FQNEAQ (reference sequence). The CDR3 has 14 amino acids. The CDR3 DNA sequence: TGTGCCAGCAGCTTCCCGGGTTTGAGGGATACGCAGTATTTT. This sequence encodes CASSFPGLRDTQYF.

The chain employs TRBV5-1 and TRBJ1-2; the D gene is possibly TRBD1 (5 bases). CDR1 is SGHRS and CDR2 is YFSETQ in the germline V gene. CDR3 length equals 13 residues. The ends were cut back, 1 base at V and 8 bases at J, with 12 bases in the middle. The CDR3 region has the DNA TGCGCCAGCAGCTTGATGGGGCCAGGAGGCTACACCTTC. It encodes CASSLMGPGGYTF.

The chain uses TRBV14 and TRBJ1-3, with D uncertain. Trimming shortened V by 0 bases and J by 0 bases, and 9 bases separated the two germline ends. CDR1 and CDR2 (germline): SGHDN, FVKESK. The CDR3 spans 16 residues. As DNA, the CDR3 is TGTGCCAGCAGCCAAGATCTACCTTCCTCTGGAAACACCATATATTTT. Translated, it gives CASSQDLPSSGNTIYF.

The chain links TRBV11-2 to TRBJ1-1; D gene unclear. V was clipped by 5 bases and J by 10 bases, with 14 bases between them. The CDR3 is 12 amino acids. Germline assignment: CDR1 SGHAT and CDR2 FQNNGV. The CDR3 loop reads CASSLPGYRAFF. Written as DNA, the CDR3 is TGTGCCAGCAGCCTCCCCGGGTATCGAGCTTTCTTT.

V gene TRBV19 combines with J gene TRBJ2-5; D may be TRBD1 (5 bases). V dropped 5 bases and J dropped 7 bases, with 20 bases sitting between them. Germline V gene data show CDR1 as LNHDA and CDR2 as SQIVND (reference sequence). The CDR3 contains 15 residues. The CDR3 loop is CASSEYGAFGGTQYF. CDR3 nucleotide sequence: TGTGCCAGTAGTGAATATGGGGCTTTTGGTGGGACCCAGTACTTC.

This rearrangement joins TRBV19 to TRBJ2-6; tentatively, D is TRBD1 (5 bases). This CDR3 comprises 15 residues. Germline-derived CDR1 and CDR2 are LNHDA and SQIVND (reference sequence). Trimming took 6 bases from V and 0 from J, leaving 9 bases between them. CDR3 nucleotides: TGTGCCAGTAGGAGACAGTTCTCTGGGGCCAACGTCCTGACTTTC. Translation gives CASRRQFSGANVLTF.

J is TRBJ2-2 and V is TRBV18; 7 nucleotides match TRBD1. Germline CDR1 KGHSH, CDR2 LQKENI. The CDR3 consists of 15 residues. The junction had 7 bases not matched to a gene; V was cut back by 5 bases and J by 4 bases. CDR3 sequence (DNA): TGTGCCAGCTCATTTAAAGGGACAGCCACCGGGGAGCTGTTTTTT. Amino acids: CASSFKGTATGELFF.

The chain employs TRBV7-9 and TRBJ2-7, with 10 bases aligning to TRBD2. V trimming: 2 bases; J trimming: 4 bases; junction bases outside the gene matches: 2. The germline V gene encodes CDR1 SEHNR and CDR2 FQNEAQ (reference sequence). The CDR3 is 14 amino acids. CDR3 residues: CASSLSSGGYEQYF. DNA of the CDR3: TGTGCCAGCAGCTTATCTAGCGGGGGTTACGAGCAGTACTTC. Variable domain in full (rest from reference TRBV7-9 and TRBJ2-7): DTGVSQNPRHKITKRGQNVTFRCDPISEHNRLYWYRQTLGQGPEFLTYFQNEAQLEKSRLLSDRFSAERPKGSFSTLEIQRTEQGDSAMYLCASSLSSGGYEQYFGPGTRLTVT.

V usage is TRBV15 and J usage is TRBJ2-7; D gene unclear. Germline V gene sequence: CDR1 LNHNV, CDR2 YYDKDF (reference sequence). This CDR3 is built from 15 residues. V was clipped by 0 bases and J by 6 bases, with 15 bases between them. CDR3 bases: TGTGCCACCAGCAGAGATAAACGAGGTCAAGCCGAGCAGTACTTC. Protein sequence: CATSRDKRGQAEQYF.

This clone appeared a few times. The chain links TRBV5-1 to TRBJ1-1; TRBD1 matches 8 bases. V was pared by 8 bases and J by 7 bases, with 13 bases of the junction left unmatched. The germline V gene encodes CDR1 SGHRS and CDR2 YFSETQ. This CDR3 has 14 residues. In nucleotides, the CDR3 is TGCGCCAGTATGTTCGGGAGACAGGGGAATGAAGCTTTCTTT. This translates into CASMFGRQGNEAFF.

The rearrangement joins TRBV24-1 to TRBJ1-2; a weak D match, TRBD1 (6 bases). Deletions cut 4 bases from V and 6 bases from J, with 17 bases between. The CDR3 is 15 residues long. Germline CDR1 reads KGHDR; CDR2 reads SFDVKD. The CDR3 nucleotides read TGTGCCACCAGTGAAGGAGCTACAGGGCCTGATGGCTACACCTTC. Translated, it gives CATSEGATGPDGYTF.

The rearrangement uses TRBV24-1 and TRBJ2-7, with D tentatively TRBD2 (5 bases). Germline CDR1 and CDR2: KGHDR and SFDVKD. Trimming took 5 bases from V and 2 from J, leaving 12 bases between them. The CDR3 is 14 residues long. CDR3: CATSVDQLAYEQYV. For the CDR3, the DNA is TGTGCCACCAGTGTTGATCAACTAGCCTACGAGCAGTACGTC.

The DNA for the CDR3 is TGTGCCAGCAGTCGCGGGGGGTCGAACACCGGGGAGCTGTTTTTT. The encoded protein is CASSRGGSNTGELFF. The chain combines TRBV7-9 with TRBJ2-2; 8 bases are a match to TRBD2. The CDR3 loop spans 15 amino acids. V lost 6 bases, J lost 0 bases, and 3 bases stayed unmatched. The germline V gene encodes CDR1 SEHNR and CDR2 FQNEAQ (reference sequence).

This chain links TRBV5-4 with TRBJ1-2; perhaps TRBD1 as D (5 bases). The CDR3 loop spans 13 amino acids. V gave up 1 base and J gave up 2 bases, with 6 bases separating them. CDR1 and CDR2 (germline): SGHNT, YYREEE (reference sequence). The DNA of the CDR3 is TGTGCCAGCAGCTTGTCAGGGAACTATGGCTACACCTTC. Encoded protein: CASSLSGNYGYTF.

The chain carries TRBV5-6 and TRBJ2-2; 9 bases match TRBD2. There are 16 residues in the CDR3. Germline assignment: CDR1 SGHDT and CDR2 YYEEEE. J gave up 4 bases and V 4 bases, and 8 bases lay outside the gene matches. CDR3 loop: CASSGRTSAFTGELFF. In DNA form, the CDR3 reads TGTGCCAGCAGCGGACGGACTAGCGCGTTCACCGGGGAGCTGTTTTTT.

The rearrangement uses TRBV6-4 and TRBJ2-5, with D possibly TRBD1 on 5 matching bases. V was clipped by 6 bases and J by 5 bases, with 22 bases between them. The CDR3 is 16 amino acids. CDR1 and CDR2 from the germline V gene are MRHNA and SNTAGT. The CDR3, as DNA: TGTGCCAGCAGGGGGTCACAAGGGGCAGCAGGGGAGACCCAGTACTTC. Translating gives CASRGSQGAAGETQYF.

This rearrangement joins TRBV7-9 to TRBJ2-7; D is perhaps TRBD1 (6 bases). The germline V and J ends were trimmed by 5 bases and 0 bases, with 11 bases remaining between them. This CDR3 is 14 amino acids long. Looked up from germline, CDR1 is SEHNR and CDR2 is FQNEAQ (reference sequence). CDR3 bases: TGTGCCAGCAGCAGAGGGGACATCTCCTACGAGCAGTACTTC. The encoded protein is CASSRGDISYEQYF.

This chain joins TRBV21-1 and TRBJ1-5. TRBV21-1 is given as a pseudogene. CDR3 size: 18 residues. CDR3 coding DNA: TGTGCCAGCATTCCGACACCCAGGAGGGCCTATAGCAATCAGCCCCAGCATTTT. Amino acid sequence: CASIPTPRRAYSNQPQHF.

The chain combines TRBV10-3 with TRBJ1-1; D gene ambiguous. CDR1 is ENHRY, CDR2 SYGVKD, per germline. Trimming stripped 4 bases from V and 1 base from J, with 4 bases between. The CDR3 is 12 residues long. In DNA, the CDR3 is TGTGCCATCAGTGGGCAGAACACTGAAGCTTTCTTT. Its protein product is CAISGQNTEAFF.

The chain recombines TRBV27 with TRBJ2-1; 9 nucleotides line up with TRBD1. V shed 4 bases and J 14 bases; nucleotides not matched to a gene: 3. The CDR3 spans 11 residues. Germline V gene lookup returns CDR1 MNHEY and CDR2 SMNVEV (reference sequence). CDR3 coding DNA: TGTGCCAGCAGTTGGGGGACAGGGAAGTTCTTC. Its protein is CASSWGTGKFF.

The chain employs TRBV4-3 and TRBJ1-5; 8 bases are shared with TRBD1. Germline V gives CDR1 LGHNA, CDR2 YSLEER. Losses at the gene ends were 4 bases for V and 6 bases for J; bases not matched to a gene: 5. The CDR3 consists of 14 residues. The CDR3 here is CASSPGQGGQPQHF. CDR3 bases: TGCGCCAGCAGCCCCGGACAGGGTGGTCAGCCCCAGCATTTT.

This clone was recorded once. The rearrangement links TRBV19 to TRBJ2-4, with D maybe TRBD1 (6 bases). The CDR3 spans 14 residues. CDR1 LNHDA and CDR2 SQIVND come from the germline V gene (reference sequence). V dropped 4 bases and J dropped 8 bases, with 15 bases sitting between them. DNA for the CDR3: TGTGCCAGTAGTAAGGGGGATGGCGGCGACATTCAGTACTTC. Translated: CASSKGDGGDIQYF.

V is TRBV10-2 and J is TRBJ2-7, with D maybe TRBD2 (7 bases). The germline V gene encodes CDR1 WSHSY and CDR2 SAAADI. This CDR3 comprises 14 residues. The V gene lost 5 bases and the J gene lost 5 bases, with 16 bases spanning the gap. CDR3 DNA sequence: TGCGCCAGCAGTCCAACAGGGAGGGAGGACGAGCAGTACGTC. Its protein is CASSPTGREDEQYV.

V and J are TRBV6-6 and TRBJ1-6; 8 bases align to TRBD1. Germline V lookup: CDR1 MNHNY, CDR2 SVGAGI (reference sequence). The junction had 4 bases not matched to a gene; V was cut back by 11 bases and J by 7 bases. The CDR3 contains 12 residues. Here the CDR3 DNA reads TGTGCCTCAGACAGGGGAAATTCACCCCTCCACTTT. This gives the protein CASDRGNSPLHF.

The chain links TRBV12-3 or TRBV12-4 to TRBJ2-5; D gene unclear. The V and J ends lost 6 bases and 4 bases respectively, with 9 bases between them. The CDR3 has 12 amino acids. For the CDR3, the DNA is TGTGCCAGCAGGAGGAGTGCAGAGACCCAGTACTTC. Translated, it gives CASRRSAETQYF.

The V gene is TRBV10-3, the J gene TRBJ2-7; D not resolved. Deletions cut 3 bases from V and 3 bases from J, with 3 bases between. This CDR3 is 11 amino acids long. Germline-derived CDR1 and CDR2 are ENHRY and SYGVKD. DNA for the CDR3: TGTGCCATCAGTGACAGCTACGAGCAGTACTTC. Translation gives CAISDSYEQYF.

The chain is built from TRBV7-3 and TRBJ2-3; TRBD2 agrees at 9 bases. After removal of 5 bases from V and 4 bases from J, the junction contained 7 bases not matched to a gene. CDR3 size: 15 residues. CDR1 and CDR2 (germline): SGHTA, FQGTGA. CDR3 sequence (DNA): TGTGCCAGCAGCCATAGCGGGGGTAGTGCAGATACGCAGTATTTT. Protein product: CASSHSGGSADTQYF.

This chain uses TRBV7-8 with TRBJ2-3; the D gene is possibly TRBD2 (5 bases). Germline CDR1 is SGHVS and CDR2 is FQNEAQ. CDR3 size: 12 residues. V was shortened by 5 bases and J by 8 bases, with 11 bases between the two germline ends. The CDR3 DNA follows: TGTGCCAGCAGCCCTAGTCGGGGTACGCAGTATTTT. It is translated as CASSPSRGTQYF.